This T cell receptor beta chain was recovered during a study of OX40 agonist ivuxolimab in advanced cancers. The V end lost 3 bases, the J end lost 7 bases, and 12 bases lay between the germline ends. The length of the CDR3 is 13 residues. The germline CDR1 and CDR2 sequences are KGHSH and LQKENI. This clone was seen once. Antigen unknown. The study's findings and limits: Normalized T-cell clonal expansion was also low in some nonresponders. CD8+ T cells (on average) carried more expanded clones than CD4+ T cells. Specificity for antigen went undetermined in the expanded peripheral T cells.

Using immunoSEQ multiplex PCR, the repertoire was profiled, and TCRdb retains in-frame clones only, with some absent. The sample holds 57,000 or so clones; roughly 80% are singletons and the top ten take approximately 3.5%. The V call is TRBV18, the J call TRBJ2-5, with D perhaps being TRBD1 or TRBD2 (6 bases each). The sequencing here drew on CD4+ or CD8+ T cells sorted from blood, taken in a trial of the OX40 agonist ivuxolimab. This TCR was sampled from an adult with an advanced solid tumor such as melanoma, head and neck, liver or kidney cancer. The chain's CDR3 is CASSPAEGGTQYF. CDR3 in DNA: TGTGCCAGCTCACCCGCGGAGGGGGGGACCCAGTACTTC.